The sequence of this T cell receptor beta chain was determined in a study of T cell clonality in common variable immunodeficiency (dated by TCRdb to between 2014 and 2017). What the research found in general, with its limitations: Differences among patients in the CVID cohort limited the correlations between repertoire features and clinical complications. CVID TCRbeta sequences reportedly showed fewer deletions and N-nucleotide insertions and lacked highly modified clones with 13 or more V deletions. CVID subjects shared fewer TCRbeta clones with each other than healthy controls did (p < 0.0001). Compared with healthy controls, CVID subjects showed increased TCRbeta clonality (t-test p = 0.018), a feature most characteristic of about a third of subjects. Although equal DNA input was used, an average of roughly 85,000 unique sequences per sample was obtained for controls, compared with some 30,000 for CVID samples. It was noted by the authors that sequencing of the repertoires of T cell subpopulations would be needed to clarify the cause of the increased clonality in CVID.

For sequencing input, CVID and control samples contributed equivalent amounts of genomic DNA. For every sample, a 60 bp segment covering the rearranged TCRbeta CDR3 region was amplified and then sequenced. The immunoSEQ assay, a bias-corrected multiplex PCR with high-throughput sequencing, was employed for TCRbeta amplification. Processing in the source paper ran as follows. Each unique nucleotide sequence was treated as a clone and annotated with V, D and J genes, copy number and frequency. Sequences were labeled productive if in frame, and non-productive if out of frame or containing stop codons. As previously described, clonality was computed from Shannon's entropy. The predicted amino acid sequences of productive clones were used to derive the mean CDR3 Kyte-Doolittle hydropathy. Hierarchical clustering of scaled V gene usage was performed with the R hclust function using Manhattan distance and complete linkage. Clone sharing by CDR3 amino acid sequence was assessed by resampling 12 repertoires per group over 100 rounds. The repertoires were screened for approximately 72 published EBV-specific TCRbeta sequences and some 250 published CMV-specific TCRbeta sequences. After a couple of CVID samples that produced fewer than 10,000 sequences were dropped from the analysis, some 42 CVID repertoires remained. The source is immuneACCESS, and TCRdb retained only in-frame sequences with V and J called. Part of the clones is not carried over; for the studies checked, unresolved V genes explain less than half of this, and the remainder is unexplained. V and J calls and clone size follow that table, whereas D and trimming were derived from the DNA. The table puts about 35,000 clones in this sample, none counted just once. Approximately 3% of the sample is taken by the ten largest.

Predominantly Caucasian heritage was noted among both the CVID patients and the healthy controls. Heparinized peripheral whole blood samples of about 5 to 9 ml were collected from each donor. Genomic DNA from adults with common variable immune deficiency (CVID) and from healthy adult controls was the source for sequencing TCRbeta CDR3 repertoires. The control group was made up of about 22 healthy adult volunteers (about 10 male and about twelve female) whose ages ranged from roughly 20 to 66 years, with a mean age of approximately 37. Diluted blood was density-centrifuged over Hypaque 1077 or Ficoll-Paque to isolate peripheral blood mononuclear cells. Genomic DNA was extracted from unsorted mononuclear cells by Qiagen column purification or by a centrifugation-based method. Ten or more counts support this clone. This clone's antigen is unknown. The read ends 3 residues early relative to the CDR3; the germline J gene fills the gap.

Counted from cysteine to phenylalanine, this CDR3 has 17 amino acids. Part of the CDR3 DNA is given, 42 bases translated from base 1. The germline V gene (reference sequence) sets CDR1 to GTSNPN and CDR2 to SVGIG. V lost 4 bases and J lost 1 base, and the count of bases not matched to a germline gene is 7. The chain couples TRBV30 to TRBJ2-6; 10 bases in the junction line up with TRBD1. The specimen was peripheral blood mononuclear cells. The receptor was isolated from a person aged 18-70 years in good health. The CDR3 region: CAWKDRGMGSGANVLTF. CDR3 DNA (partial): TGTGCCTGGAAGGACAGGGGGATGGGTTCTGGGGCCAACGTC.